Listed below are T cell receptor beta chains from one sample, sequenced in a study of OX40 agonist ivuxolimab in advanced cancers. Sequencing was performed with immunoSEQ multiplex PCR; in TCRdb, only in-frame clones are kept and a portion is missing. The repertoire holds tens of thousands of clones, under 75% seen once, with roughly 22% in the top ten. The material sequenced was CD4+ or CD8+ T cells sorted from blood, taken in a trial of the OX40 agonist ivuxolimab. The receptors come from an adult with an advanced solid tumor such as melanoma, head and neck, liver or kidney cancer. CDR3s include the opening cysteine and the closing phenylalanine or tryptophan. Each record gives: D gene, J gene, V gene, clone size, CDR3 DNA, CDR3 protein. D genes are given only for firm matches. Size is stated for part of the rows, as once, few or many counts, or as a class when the clone is expanded.

>-|TRBJ2-3|TRBV19|-
TGTGCCAGCCTCTCCAGGGACCCCACAGATACGCAGTATTTT
CASLSRDPTDTQYF
>-|TRBJ2-7|TRBV9|-
TGTGCCAGCAGCCCAGAGCTCTCCTACGAGCAGTACTTC
CASSPELSYEQYF
>-|TRBJ1-5|TRBV28|-
TGTGCCAGCAGTCCGACCCCCAATCAGCCCCAGCATTTT
CASSPTPNQPQHF
>-|TRBJ2-3|TRBV7-8|-
TGTGCCAGCAGCTTAGTGGGGAGGTGGACAGATACGCAGTATTTT
CASSLVGRWTDTQYF
>-|TRBJ2-7|TRBV11-3|-
TGTGCCAGCAGCGTGCTTGGTCAGACCTACGAGCAGTACTTC
CASSVLGQTYEQYF
>TRBD1|TRBJ2-7|TRBV7-9|-
TGTGCCAGCAGCCCCTCGGGACAGACCTACGAGCAGTACTTC
CASSPSGQTYEQYF
>TRBD1|TRBJ1-5|TRBV6-5|-
TGTGCCAGCAGACCGACAGGGCGCAATCAGCCCCAGCATTTT
CASRPTGRNQPQHF
>-|TRBJ1-1|TRBV4-3|-
TGCGCCAGCAGCCAATTATTTCAGGGGCTAGGGACTGAAGCTTTCTTT
CASSQLFQGLGTEAFF
>TRBD1|TRBJ1-1|TRBV5-4|-
TGTGCCAGCAGCCGTGGACAGGGGAGGGACACTGAAGCTTTCTTT
CASSRGQGRDTEAFF
>-|TRBJ2-1|TRBV11-3|-
TGTGCCAGCAGCTGGGGGCCCCGGAATGAGCAGTTCTTC
CASSWGPRNEQFF
>TRBD1|TRBJ2-2|TRBV5-5|-
TGTGCCAGCAGCCAGGACAGGCTGAAAGGCGGGGAGCTGTTTTTT
CASSQDRLKGGELFF
>-|TRBJ1-2|TRBV7-8|few
TGTGCCAGCAGCTTATTATCCCTACATGGCTACACCTTC
CASSLLSLHGYTF
>TRBD2|TRBJ2-1|TRBV6-5|few
TGTGCCAGCAGTTCGGGACTAGCGGCCTACAATGAGCAGTTCTTC
CASSSGLAAYNEQFF
>-|TRBJ1-5|TRBV28|-
TGTGCCAGCAGTCTCTATAGCAATCAGCCCCAGCATTTT
CASSLYSNQPQHF
>-|TRBJ2-3|TRBV14|-
TGTGCCAGCAGCCAAGATTGGGTGCGGACAGATACGCAGTATTTT
CASSQDWVRTDTQYF
>-|TRBJ1-5|TRBV15|many
TGTGCCACCAGCAGAGATGGGGGCAATCAGCCCCAGCATTTT
CATSRDGGNQPQHF
>TRBD2|TRBJ2-1|TRBV4-1|-
TGCGCCAGCAGCCAAGGCGGGGGGGCCTATGAGCAGTTCTTC
CASSQGGGAYEQFF
>-|TRBJ1-6|TRBV2|-
TGTGCCAGCACGCTGGAGCAGGGGACTGATAATAATTCACCCCTCCACTTT
CASTLEQGTDNNSPLHF
>-|TRBJ1-1|TRBV29-1|-
TGCAGCGTTTTGTTAACTGAAGCTTTCTTT
CSVLLTEAFF
>TRBD1|TRBJ1-5|TRBV10-3|medium-sized
TGTGCCATCAGGGGACAGGGTGGTCAGCCCCAGCATTTT
CAIRGQGGQPQHF
>-|TRBJ2-7|TRBV11-3|-
TGTGCCAGCAGCCCGACAGGCTCCTACGAGCAGTACTTC
CASSPTGSYEQYF
>TRBD1|TRBJ2-7|TRBV5-6|few
TGTGCCAGCAGCCCTCCAGCGGGGACAGGGCGATTGTACGAGCAGTACTTC
CASSPPAGTGRLYEQYF
>-|TRBJ1-6|TRBV9|-
TGTGCCAGCAGCGTAGGGAATAATTCACCCCTCCACTTT
CASSVGNNSPLHF
>TRBD1|TRBJ2-7|TRBV11-3|once
TGTGCCAGCAGCTTAGGAGGACAGGGGTACGAGCAGTACTTC
CASSLGGQGYEQYF
>-|TRBJ2-6|TRBV6-8|-
TGTGCCAGCAGTTACAGGCCGTTAAGGGCCAACGTCCTGACTTTC
CASSYRPLRANVLTF
>-|TRBJ2-6|TRBV19|few
TGTGCCAGTAGCCTAAGTTTTCGGGACGGGATCCTCTCTGGGGCCAACGTCCTGACTTTC
CASSLSFRDGILSGANVLTF
>-|TRBJ2-2|TRBV19|-
TGTGCCAGTAGTATCAAGTTGGGGGAGCTGTTTTTT
CASSIKLGELFF
>-|TRBJ2-7|TRBV4-3|-
TGCGCCAGCAGCGAAGGGGGGGTGCTAGACGAGCAGTACTTC
CASSEGGVLDEQYF
>-|TRBJ1-1|TRBV5-4|-
TGTGCCAGCAGCTTTGGGTACACTGAAGCTTTCTTT
CASSFGYTEAFF
>TRBD1|TRBJ2-5|TRBV11-2|-
TGTGCCAGCAGCTTTGGCCGGGGACAGCAAGAGACCCAGTACTTC
CASSFGRGQQETQYF
>-|TRBJ2-3|TRBV5-5|large
TGTGCCAGCAGCTTGGAGTTCGGCACAGATACGCAGTATTTT
CASSLEFGTDTQYF
>TRBD1|TRBJ2-7|TRBV6-1|-
TGTGCCAGCAGTGAACGGGGACAGATCGCCTCCTACGAGCAGTACTTC
CASSERGQIASYEQYF
>-|TRBJ2-7|TRBV11-2|-
TGTGCCAGCAGCTTAGAAGCTTTGGGACCCAGGAGCTCCTACGAGCAGTACTTC
CASSLEALGPRSSYEQYF
>-|TRBJ1-1|TRBV7-3|-
TGTGCCAGCAGCGCCCTACAGGGTTCCGGGGCTTTCTTT
CASSALQGSGAFF
>TRBD1|TRBJ1-2|TRBV4-2|-
TGTGCCAGCAGCTACAACAGGGGGCAGGGCTACACCTTC
CASSYNRGQGYTF
>-|TRBJ1-5|TRBV5-1|medium-sized
TGCGCCAGCAGCTTGACGGGGGGCGGCGGCAATCAGCCCCAGCATTTT
CASSLTGGGGNQPQHF
>-|TRBJ1-1|TRBV5-6|-
TGTGCCAGCGCCCCCCCCGGGAACACTGAAGCTTTCTTT
CASAPPGNTEAFF
>-|TRBJ1-1|TRBV2|-
TGTGCCAGCAGGCAGGGCAGGGCACGGAACACTGAAGCTTTCTTT
CASRQGRARNTEAFF
>-|TRBJ2-3|TRBV11-2|-
TGTGCCAGCAGCTTGGAGTTCGGCACAGATACGCAGTATTTT
CASSLEFGTDTQYF
>-|TRBJ2-7|TRBV19|-
TGTGCCAGTAGTATAGGGGTGGGCGTCTACGAGCAGTACTTC
CASSIGVGVYEQYF
>-|TRBJ2-6|TRBV10-3|few
TGTGCCATCAGTGAGATAGGGGCGAAGAGCTCTGGGGCCAACGTCCTGACTTTC
CAISEIGAKSSGANVLTF
>-|TRBJ2-7|TRBV27|-
TGTGCCAGCAGAGAGGGGGGGTACTACGAGCAGTACTTC
CASREGGYYEQYF
>TRBD1|TRBJ2-7|TRBV7-2|-
TGTGCCAGCAGCTTAGCCACCTTACAGGGGTACGAGCAGTACTTC
CASSLATLQGYEQYF
>TRBD2|TRBJ2-5|TRBV11-3|-
TGTGCCAGCAGCTTAAGCGGGGCGCAAGAGACCCAGTACTTC
CASSLSGAQETQYF
>-|TRBJ2-7|TRBV4-3|few
TGCGCCAGCAGCCAGAGCTCTAGTGCATGGCAGTACTTC
CASSQSSSAWQYF
>-|TRBJ1-5|TRBV19|few
TGTGCCAGTAGTATCTTGGTAGGCAATCAGCCCCAGCATTTT
CASSILVGNQPQHF
>-|TRBJ1-1|TRBV7-6|-
TGTGCCAGCAGCCCCGACAGGTACTTGGGGGACCCCTATGAAGCTTTCTTT
CASSPDRYLGDPYEAFF
>-|TRBJ2-7|TRBV27|-
TGTGCCAGCAAATCAGGGGGGCTCGAGCAGTACTTC
CASKSGGLEQYF
>-|TRBJ2-1|TRBV7-2|-
TGTGCCAGCAGCTTAGGGCTAGCTCCCTCTGGGGATGAGCAGTTCTTC
CASSLGLAPSGDEQFF
>TRBD1|TRBJ1-5|TRBV7-8|-
TGTGCCAGCAGCATAGGACCGGACAGGGGCAATCAGCCCCAGCATTTT
CASSIGPDRGNQPQHF